This T cell receptor (beta chain) was observed in a study of beta chain features in type 1 diabetes. Every donor provided one heparinised blood draw, which averaged approximately 100 mL. Sorted populations were all over 95% pure. V lost 1 base, J lost 0 bases, and 5 bases stayed unmatched. Germline V CDR1 and CDR2: SGHAT, FQNNGV. The CDR3 extends over 16 amino acids. cDNA synthesis used the whole RNA isolate, giving expressed TCRB sequences. The read count averaged about 3.6 million across naive, central memory and regulatory T cell samples. Sequenced by immunoSEQ multiplex PCR; TCRdb stores in-frame clones only, minus some. Here the sample spans roughly 450,000 clones, approximately 14% being singletons.

The V and J genes are TRBV11-2 and TRBJ1-1, with 7 positions matching TRBD1. The sample consisted of naive CD4+ T cells from blood. The receptor's source is a man in his thirties or forties in good health. In DNA form, the CDR3 reads TGTGCCAGCAGCTTAGGCTACAGGGGCATGAACACTGAAGCTTTCTTT. Translating gives CASSLGYRGMNTEAFF.